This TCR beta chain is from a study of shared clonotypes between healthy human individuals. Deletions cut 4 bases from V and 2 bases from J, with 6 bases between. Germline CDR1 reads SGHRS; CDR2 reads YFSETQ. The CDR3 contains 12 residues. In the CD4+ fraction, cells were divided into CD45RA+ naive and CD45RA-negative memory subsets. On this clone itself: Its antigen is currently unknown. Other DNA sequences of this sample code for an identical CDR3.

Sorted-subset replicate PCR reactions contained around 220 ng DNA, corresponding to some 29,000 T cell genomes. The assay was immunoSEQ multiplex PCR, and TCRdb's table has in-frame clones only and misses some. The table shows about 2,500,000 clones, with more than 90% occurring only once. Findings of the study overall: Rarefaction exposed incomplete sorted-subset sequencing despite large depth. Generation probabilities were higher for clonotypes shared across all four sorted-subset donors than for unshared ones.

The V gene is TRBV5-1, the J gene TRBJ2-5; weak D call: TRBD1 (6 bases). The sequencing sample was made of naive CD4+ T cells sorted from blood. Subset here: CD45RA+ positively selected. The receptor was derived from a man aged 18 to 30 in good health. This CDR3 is CASSRGQETQYF. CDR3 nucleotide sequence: TGCGCCAGCAGCAGGGGGCAAGAGACCCAGTACTTC. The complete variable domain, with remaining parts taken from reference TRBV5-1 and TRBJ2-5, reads KAGVTQTPRYLIKTRGQQVTLSCSPISGHRSVSWYQQTPGQGLQFLFEYFSETQRNKGNFPGRFSGRQFSNSRSEMNVSTLELGDSALYLCASSRGQETQYFGPGTRLLVL.